These T cell receptor beta chains were read from a single sample in a study of spatial heterogeneity in lung cancer. TCRdb recomputed calls from the 5' RACE reads with MiXCR, one row per CDR3 protein. Here the sample spans a few thousand distinct CDR3 sequences, around 8.2% being singletons. The sample was lung tumor tissue, taken at surgery. These TCRs come from a male donor with early-stage non-small cell lung cancer. The CDR3 runs from the conserved cysteine through the conserved F or W. A D gene is named only where the DNA matches it firmly. Clone size is given for some rows only: seen once, a few or many times, or a class if the clone is expanded.

D,size,V,J,DNA,CDR3
.,large,TRBV4-3,TRBJ2-5,TGCGCCAGCAGCCCGCAGTCGTACCAAGAGACCCAGTACTTC,CASSPQSYQETQYF
.,medium-sized,TRBV11-2,TRBJ2-5,TGTGCCAGCTCCGAGGCCCTCCAAGAGACCCAGTACTTC,CASSEALQETQYF
TRBD1,medium-sized,TRBV11-2,TRBJ2-1,TGTGCCAGCAGCTTAAAGCCGGGACAGCCAGACAATGAGCAGTTCTTC,CASSLKPGQPDNEQFF
.,.,TRBV24-1,TRBJ2-1,TGTGCCACCAGTGACCGGAAAATGTCAAATGAGCAGTTCTTC,CATSDRKMSNEQFF
.,medium-sized,TRBV20-1,TRBJ1-4,TGCAGTGCCGCGGATGCCCGGTCTGGAACTAATGAAAAACTGTTTTTT,CSAADARSGTNEKLFF
.,medium-sized,TRBV6-5,TRBJ2-7,TGTGCCAGCAGTTACGGACCCAGAGGCAAATACGAGCAGTACTTC,CASSYGPRGKYEQYF
.,medium-sized,TRBV20-1,TRBJ2-7,TGCAGTGCTAGGGAGGCGGGGACCTTC,CSAREAGTF
.,medium-sized,TRBV7-2,TRBJ2-5,TGTGCCAGCAGCTTAGATAGGGTCGGGGAGACCCAGTACTTC,CASSLDRVGETQYF
TRBD1,medium-sized,TRBV29-1,TRBJ2-3,TGCAGCGCCGGGGACAGGGGAGCAGATACGCAGTATTTT,CSAGDRGADTQYF
.,medium-sized,TRBV18,TRBJ1-3,TGTGCCAGCTCACCTCCGTCCCCGACGGGGAACACCATATATTTT,CASSPPSPTGNTIYF
.,many,TRBV28,TRBJ2-7,TGTGCCTCATCGGGCCTGAGGGAGCAGTACTTC,CASSGLREQYF
TRBD2,.,TRBV20-1,TRBJ2-7,TGCAGTGCTAGCGCCGGCGGGAGTACGGTCGAGCAGTACTTC,CSASAGGSTVEQYF
TRBD1,large,TRBV20-1,TRBJ1-4,TGCAGTTCAAGGGGGCTGGGACAAGAGGAAAAACTGTTTTTT,CSSRGLGQEEKLFF
.,medium-sized,TRBV5-1,TRBJ1-3,TGCGCCAGCAGCTTGGTCGGGAGGATGCCGGTTGACACCATATATTTT,CASSLVGRMPVDTIYF
.,few,TRBV2,TRBJ1-2,TGTGCCAGCAGTGCGGGATATGGCTACACCTTC,CASSAGYGYTF
.,medium-sized,TRBV6-5,TRBJ2-5,TGTGCCAGCAGCCTAGGGGCGGAGACCCAGTACTTC,CASSLGAETQYF
.,medium-sized,TRBV7-2,TRBJ2-3,TGTGCCAGCAGCTTAGACGGGCAGACTTCCACAGATACGCAGTATTTT,CASSLDGQTSTDTQYF
TRBD1,medium-sized,TRBV6-5,TRBJ2-3,TGTGCCAGCAGTAGACAGGGGGGCACAGATACGCAGTATTTT,CASSRQGGTDTQYF
TRBD2,medium-sized,TRBV12-3/TRBV12-4,TRBJ2-5,TGTGCCAGCAGTAATAGCGGGGATCTGGAGACCCAGTACTTC,CASSNSGDLETQYF
.,many,TRBV20-1,TRBJ2-3,TGCAGTGCTAGAGATACGGCCACAGAAACAGATACGCAGTATTTT,CSARDTATETDTQYF
TRBD1,medium-sized,TRBV7-8,TRBJ1-4,TGTGCCAGCAGCCCTTACAGGGGGCGCATTAATGAAAAACTGTTTTTT,CASSPYRGRINEKLFF
.,many,TRBV29-1,TRBJ2-4,TGCAGCGTTGTTCGCGCGGGCTTTCAGTACTTC,CSVVRAGFQYF
TRBD2,medium-sized,TRBV5-1,TRBJ2-1,TGCGCCAGCAGCCTAGCGGGAGCGTTAAACAATGAGCAGTTCTTC,CASSLAGALNNEQFF
.,many,TRBV24-1,TRBJ2-1,TGTGCCACCAGCCCGGGGAACCGTTACAATGAGCAGTTCTTC,CATSPGNRYNEQFF
.,medium-sized,TRBV30,TRBJ2-7,TGTGCCTGGAGTCCCCGAGATGGATTCTCCTACGAGCAGTACTTC,CAWSPRDGFSYEQYF
.,large,TRBV14,TRBJ2-1,TGTGCCAGCAGGGGAAGCCTAGCGCAATCCTACAATGAGCAGTTCTTC,CASRGSLAQSYNEQFF
TRBD1,.,TRBV12-3/TRBV12-4,TRBJ1-6,TGTGCCAGCAGATTGGGACAGGAAAATTCACCCCTCCACTTT,CASRLGQENSPLHF
.,medium-sized,TRBV7-2,TRBJ2-2,TGTGCCAGCAGCTCACAGGTTCTCACCGGGGAGCTGTTTTTT,CASSSQVLTGELFF
.,medium-sized,TRBV9,TRBJ2-2,TGTGCCAGCAGCGTAGATCCCCGACGGAACACCGGGGAGCTGTTTTTT,CASSVDPRRNTGELFF
.,few,TRBV7-2,TRBJ1-1,TGTGCCAGCAGCTTAGAGTTCAACACTGAAGCTTTCTTT,CASSLEFNTEAFF
.,medium-sized,TRBV6-5,TRBJ1-1,TGTGCCAGCAGTTCCCCTTCCGGGCTGAACACTGAAGCTTTCTTT,CASSSPSGLNTEAFF
TRBD2,medium-sized,TRBV6-5,TRBJ2-1,TGTGCCAGCAGTTACACAGGACTAGCGGGAGGGAATGAGCAGTTCTTC,CASSYTGLAGGNEQFF
.,medium-sized,TRBV15,TRBJ1-5,TGTGCCACCAGCAGAGATGGAGAGAGTAGCAATCAGCCCCAGCATTTT,CATSRDGESSNQPQHF
.,medium-sized,TRBV5-1,TRBJ2-2,TGCGCCAGCAGCAGGGGGGGACAGAGACTAAACACCGGGGAGCTGTTTTTT,CASSRGGQRLNTGELFF
.,many,TRBV12-3/TRBV12-4,TRBJ2-6,TGTGCCAGCAGGCAGCCGTTGGGGGCCAACGTCCTGACTTTC,CASRQPLGANVLTF
.,large,TRBV12-3/TRBV12-4,TRBJ1-5,TGTGCCAGCAGTCTGACCAATCAGCCCCAGCATTTT,CASSLTNQPQHF
.,medium-sized,TRBV19,TRBJ2-7,TGTGCCAGTAGTATAACCGCGTGGGGGCCCCAGGACGAGCAGTACTTC,CASSITAWGPQDEQYF
.,medium-sized,TRBV23-1,TRBJ2-1,TGCGCCAGCAGTCACCCCCAACAAGACGGTTCCTACAATGAGCAGTTCTTC,CASSHPQQDGSYNEQFF
TRBD1,many,TRBV5-1,TRBJ2-7,TGCGCCAGCAGCCCCGCGTTGGGGACAGTTTCCTACGAGCAGTACTTC,CASSPALGTVSYEQYF
.,.,TRBV6-1,TRBJ2-2,TGTGCCAGCAGTGAAAGGGGGGTCAGGGCCAGGGAGCTGTTTTTT,CASSERGVRARELFF
.,medium-sized,TRBV7-6,TRBJ1-5,TGTGCCAGCAGCTTAGGGGAGTATAGCAATCAGCCCCAGCATTTT,CASSLGEYSNQPQHF
.,medium-sized,TRBV10-2,TRBJ2-4,TGCGCCAGCAGCCACCAGGGGAGGGAAGCCAAAAACATTCAGTACTTC,CASSHQGREAKNIQYF
.,.,TRBV7-6,TRBJ2-5,TGTGCCAGCAGCCTGGGAACTCGGGAGACCCAGTACTTC,CASSLGTRETQYF
TRBD2,many,TRBV20-1,TRBJ2-1,TGCAGTGCTGGGAGGGTCGGGACTCAGGGCAATGAGCAGTTCTTC,CSAGRVGTQGNEQFF
.,medium-sized,TRBV11-2,TRBJ1-2,TGTGCCAGCAGCTTTACGCGAGGGTCACAGGGAAGGGATGGCGTATATGGCTACACCTTC,CASSFTRGSQGRDGVYGYTF
.,medium-sized,TRBV2,TRBJ2-7,TGTGCCAGCAGTGAGTCCCGAGAGACTACGTACTTC,CASSESRETTYF
.,medium-sized,TRBV5-6,TRBJ2-1,TGTGCCAGCAGCTTGAATCTGGGAACTTGGCGCAATGAGCAGTTCTTC,CASSLNLGTWRNEQFF
.,medium-sized,TRBV6-5,TRBJ2-1,TGTGCCAGCAGTTCTCCCCGGAGGGCCCGCGACAATGAGCAGTTCTTC,CASSSPRRARDNEQFF
TRBD1,many,TRBV29-1,TRBJ1-4,TGCAGCGTTGCCGACAGGGGAAAGGAAAAACTGTTTTTT,CSVADRGKEKLFF
.,many,TRBV29-1,TRBJ2-3,TGCAGCGTTATCCGGACGCACACAGATACGCAGTATTTT,CSVIRTHTDTQYF
.,medium-sized,TRBV10-1,TRBJ1-1,TGCGCCAGGGATCCCGACCCTGAAGCTTTCTTT,CARDPDPEAFF
.,medium-sized,TRBV3-1,TRBJ1-5,TGTGCCAGCAGCCAGAACAGGGCCGGGGGCAATCAGCCCCAGCATTTT,CASSQNRAGGNQPQHF
TRBD1,.,TRBV7-2,TRBJ2-5,TGTGCCAGCAGCAAGGGACAGTTAGAGACCCAGTACTTC,CASSKGQLETQYF
.,medium-sized,TRBV7-2,TRBJ2-5,TGTGCCAGCAATCCCGGGGGACAAGAGACCCAGTACTTC,CASNPGGQETQYF